These 24 T cell receptor beta chains originate from one sample sequenced in a study of blood T cells in healthy people across ages. Next came a second PCR, run for about 7 to 12 cycles, which used a sample-barcoded 5' primer along with a J-beta primer mix. From the 5' RACE reads, TCRdb called clonotypes with MiXCR, one entry per CDR3 protein. This table has approximately 1,100,000 distinct CDR3 sequences, over 35% appearing once. Sequencing was carried out using blood. The receptors derive from a woman aged 55-75 years in good health.

The chain has TRBV5-1 and TRBJ2-7, with TRBD1 matching 7 bases. V trimming: 3 bases; J trimming: 4 bases; junction bases outside the gene matches: 7. This CDR3 has 14 amino acids. Germline V CDR1 and CDR2: SGHRS, YFSETQ. The CDR3 loop is CASSWTGDTYEQYF. Written as DNA, the CDR3 is TGCGCCAGCAGCTGGACAGGCGATACATACGAGCAGTACTTC.

The chain joins TRBV4-1 to TRBJ2-7, with a weak D call TRBD2 (5 bases). The CDR3 sequence is 13 residues long. V was trimmed by 4 bases and J by 7 bases, leaving 14 bases between them. Looked up from germline, CDR1 is MGHRA and CDR2 is YSYEKL. The CDR3 loop is CASSPPGMGEQYF. In nucleotides, the CDR3 is TGCGCCAGCAGCCCACCGGGGATGGGAGAGCAGTACTTC.

The rearrangement uses TRBV6-5 and TRBJ2-1; TRBD1 aligns across 7 bases. Germline lookup yields CDR1 MNHEY and CDR2 SVGAGI. The CDR3 contains 15 residues. J was trimmed by 7 bases and V by 7 bases; bases with no gene match: 13. CDR3 in DNA: TGTGCCAGCAAAACAGCCGGGACAGAGGAAAATGAGCAGTTCTTC. Protein: CASKTAGTEENEQFF.

The sample holds many counts of this clonotype. This chain uses TRBV5-1 with TRBJ2-7; D may be TRBD1 (5 bases). Trimming removed 0 bases at V and 6 bases at J, with 16 bases between. CDR1 is SGHRS, CDR2 YFSETQ, per germline. This CDR3 spans 15 amino acids. In DNA, the CDR3 is TGCGCCAGCAGCTTGGAGGGCAGGGTGGAAGCCGAGCAGTACTTC. Its translation: CASSLEGRVEAEQYF.

The gene calls are TRBV6-5 and TRBJ1-6; 7 bases line up with TRBD1. CDR1 is MNHEY and CDR2 is SVGAGI in the germline V gene. CDR3 length equals 16 residues. Losses at the gene ends were 6 bases for V and 5 bases for J; bases not matched to a gene: 10. In DNA form, the CDR3 reads TGTGCCAGCAGACCCCAACAGGGGAAGGATAATTCACCCCTCCACTTT. Translated, it gives CASRPQQGKDNSPLHF.

This clonotype was counted many times. The chain couples TRBV29-1 to TRBJ2-5; the D gene is possibly TRBD1 (6 bases). Germline loops: CDR1 SQVTM, CDR2 ANQGSEA. The CDR3 length is 12 residues. With 5 bases removed from V and 5 bases from J, the gap between germline ends came to 12 bases. The CDR3 loop reads CSVQGSPETQYF. In DNA form, the CDR3 reads TGCAGCGTTCAGGGGTCTCCGGAGACCCAGTACTTC.

For this clonotype: Its ends do not fully match the called genes, so a read error is possible. The V and J genes are TRBV14 and TRBJ2-7, with 12 bases aligning to TRBD2. Germline lookup yields CDR1 SGHDN and CDR2 FVKESK. The CDR3 covers 18 residues. The chain's CDR3 is CAGSQGVTETSGRNEQYF. For the CDR3, the DNA is TGTGCCGGCAGCCAAGGGGTGACAGAGACTAGCGGGAGAAACGAGCAGTACTTC.

The chain combines TRBV12-3 or TRBV12-4 with TRBJ2-1, with TRBD2 matching over 7 bases. There are 14 residues in the CDR3. V was clipped by 4 bases and J by 9 bases; unmatched bases: 9. The CDR3 DNA sequence: TGTGCCAGCAGTTCTAGCGGAACGACGGGTGAGCAGTTCTTC. Amino acid sequence: CASSSSGTTGEQFF.

This chain uses TRBV12-3 or TRBV12-4 with TRBJ2-7; D unresolved. This CDR3 spans 14 amino acids. The V gene lost 5 bases and the J gene lost 7 bases, with 18 bases spanning the gap. DNA of the CDR3: TGTGCCAGCAGTCAGGTGGCCGGAATCAATGAGCAGTACTTC. Translating it yields CASSQVAGINEQYF.

This clonotype was picked up one time. This chain joins TRBV19 and TRBJ2-5; D may correspond to TRBD1 or TRBD2 (5 bases each). V was trimmed by 2 bases and J by 0 bases, leaving 19 bases between them. Germline CDR1 and CDR2: LNHDA and SQIVND (reference sequence). The CDR3 extends over 18 amino acids. CDR3 coding DNA: TGTGCCAGTAGTATAAGTGGGGCGGCAGGGACGTACCAAGAGACCCAGTACTTC. This codes for CASSISGAAGTYQETQYF.

The chain uses TRBV7-2 and TRBJ1-4; D is undetermined. CDR3 length equals 13 residues. CDR1 and CDR2 (germline): SGHTA, FQGNSA. Trimming pared 4 bases from V and 5 bases from J, leaving 8 bases between. CDR3 nucleotide sequence: TGTGCCAGCAGCTCAAACACCAATGAAAAACTGTTTTTT. Protein sequence: CASSSNTNEKLFF.

This clonotype rates as medium-sized. A much more abundant neighbour one base away suggests this may be a read error. The chain links TRBV6-5 to TRBJ2-7, with D unclear. V gave up 0 bases and J gave up 7 bases, with 10 bases separating them. Germline V CDR1 and CDR2: MNHEY, SVGAGI. The CDR3 has 13 residues. CDR3 region: CASSYSGSDEQYF. DNA of the CDR3: TGTGCCAGCAGTTACTCGGGCTCCGATGAGCAGTACTTC.

The chain links TRBV4-1 to TRBJ2-7, with D uncertain. Germline V gene data show CDR1 as MGHRA and CDR2 as YSYEKL. The length of the CDR3 is 12 residues. The ends were cut back, 0 bases at V and 5 bases at J, with 5 bases in the middle. CDR3 region: CASSQEEHEQYF. CDR3 sequence (DNA): TGCGCCAGCAGCCAAGAAGAGCACGAGCAGTACTTC.

The V and J genes are TRBV12-3 or TRBV12-4 and TRBJ1-4; D is possibly TRBD2 (6 bases). The J call is uncertain, as TRBJ2-2 better fits the DNA end. The CDR3 extends over 15 amino acids. The CDR3: CASSPGLAHTGELFF. DNA for the CDR3: TGTGCCAGCAGTCCGGGACTGGCGCACACCGGGGAGCTGTTTTTT.

This clonotype appeared many times. The CDR3 region is CASSAEGHSGGELFF. The DNA for the CDR3 is TGTGCCAGCAGCGCCGAGGGGCATAGTGGCGGGGAGCTGTTTTTT. The chain recombines TRBV9 with TRBJ2-2; tentatively, D is TRBD1 or TRBD2 (5 bases each). V was trimmed by 3 bases and J by 7 bases, leaving 16 bases between them. The CDR3 covers 15 residues. Germline V gene lookup returns CDR1 SGDLS and CDR2 YYNGEE.

The genes are TRBV4-2 and TRBJ2-7, with a weak D call TRBD2 (5 bases). CDR3 length equals 15 residues. V lost 4 bases and J lost 4, with 17 bases in between. Looked up from germline, CDR1 is LGHNA and CDR2 is YNFKEQ. CDR3 sequence: CASSPSRSSSYEQYF. The CDR3 nucleotides read TGTGCCAGCAGCCCTTCCCGCTCTAGCAGTTACGAGCAGTACTTC.

The chain joins TRBV9 to TRBJ2-3, with D possibly matching TRBD1 (6 bases). CDR3 length equals 17 residues. V lost 0 bases and J lost 0, with 14 bases in between. The V gene's germline CDR1 is SGDLS and CDR2 YYNGEE. The CDR3 loop reads CASSVAAQGASTDTQYF. The CDR3 bases are TGTGCCAGCAGCGTAGCTGCACAGGGAGCTAGCACAGATACGCAGTATTTT.

The DNA for the CDR3 is TGTGCCAGCAGAATACAGGGTACGCTCGGTGAGGCTTTCTTT. Residues: CASRIQGTLGEAFF. The V call is TRBV28, the J call TRBJ1-1; possible D gene TRBD1, 6 bases. The CDR3 is 14 amino acids. Trimming stripped 6 bases from V and 11 bases from J, with 22 bases between. The V gene's germline CDR1 is MDHEN and CDR2 SYDVKM.

The chain links TRBV12-3 or TRBV12-4 to TRBJ2-3, with D perhaps matching TRBD2 (5 bases). The CDR3 spans 15 residues. The V end was cut by 8 bases, the J end by 0 bases, with 15 bases between. CDR3 nucleotide sequence: TGTGCCAGCTCTCCCGAGCGGTTTAGCACAGATACGCAGTATTTT. It yields the protein CASSPERFSTDTQYF.

The chain links TRBV2 to TRBJ2-3; 10 positions agree with TRBD2. Germline V gene data show CDR1 as SNHLY and CDR2 as FYNNEI. The V segment lost 5 bases and the J segment 2 bases; nucleotides outside the gene matches: 16. This CDR3 is 19 amino acids long. CDR3 nucleotide sequence: TGTGCCAGCAGTATGTCACTAGCGGGAACCACCCCTAACACAGATACGCAGTATTTT. This gives the protein CASSMSLAGTTPNTDTQYF.

The V and J genes are TRBV5-1 and TRBJ2-1; 7 positions match TRBD2. The J call is doubtful: the DNA matches TRBJ2-7 better. This CDR3 comprises 17 residues. CDR1 SGHRS and CDR2 YFSETQ come from the germline V gene. CDR3 amino acids: CASSLYSGRSSYNEQYF. The CDR3 DNA follows: TGCGCCAGCAGCTTGTACTCCGGGAGGAGCTCCTACAATGAGCAGTACTTC.

The V gene is TRBV5-6, the J gene TRBJ1-1; D perhaps matches TRBD1 (6 bases). V lost 4 bases, J lost 11 bases, and 18 bases lay in between. Germline CDR1 and CDR2: SGHDT and YYEEEE. The length of the CDR3 is 13 residues. The chain's CDR3 is CASSPGGLDRAFF. Written as DNA, the CDR3 is TGTGCCAGCAGCCCGGGGGGCCTCGATCGGGCTTTCTTT.

This rearrangement joins TRBV20-1 to TRBJ2-2; D perhaps matches TRBD2 (6 bases). The V gene's germline CDR1 is DFQATT and CDR2 SNEGSKA (reference sequence). There are 13 residues in the CDR3. Trimming took 6 bases from V and 6 from J, leaving 14 bases between them. This CDR3 reads CSARLVGPGELFF. The CDR3 DNA reads TGCAGTGCGCGACTAGTGGGGCCCGGGGAGCTGTTTTTT.

This clonotype was seen only a few times. This chain uses TRBV20-1 with TRBJ2-7, with TRBD2 identical over 10 bases. Germline V CDR1 and CDR2: DFQATT, SNEGSKA (reference sequence). V was pared by 0 bases and J by 3 bases, with 5 bases of the junction left unmatched. The CDR3 sequence is 15 residues long. The CDR3, as DNA: TGCAGTGCTAGAGAAGCCCTAGCGGGAGTCTACGAGCAGTACTTC. The encoded protein is CSAREALAGVYEQYF.